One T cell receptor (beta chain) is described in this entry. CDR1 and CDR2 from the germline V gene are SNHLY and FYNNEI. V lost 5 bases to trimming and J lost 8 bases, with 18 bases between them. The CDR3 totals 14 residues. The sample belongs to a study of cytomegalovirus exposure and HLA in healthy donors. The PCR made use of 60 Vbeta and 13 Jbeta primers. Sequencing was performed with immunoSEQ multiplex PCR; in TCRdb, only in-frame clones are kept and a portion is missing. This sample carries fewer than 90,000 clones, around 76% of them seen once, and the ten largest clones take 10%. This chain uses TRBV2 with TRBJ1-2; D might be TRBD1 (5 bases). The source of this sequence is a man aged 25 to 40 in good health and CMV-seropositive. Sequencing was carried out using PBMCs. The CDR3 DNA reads TGTGCCAGCAGTATCTCCGGGACTCTTGCGGGCTACACCTTC. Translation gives CASSISGTLAGYTF.